This TCR beta chain was sequenced for a study of blood T cell repertoires in COVID-19. Study information: There were acute and convalescent COVID-19 samples, and they came from the United States, Italy and Spain. PBMCs, B-cell-depleted T cells, or T cells were the source of the cDNA or gDNA that made up the material.

Looked up from germline, CDR1 is SNHLY and CDR2 is FYNNEI. This CDR3 comprises 14 residues. Trimming took 6 bases from V and 3 from J; bases not matched to a gene: 4. Original processing notes: It was from reference gene primer amplification that nucleated cell counts were estimated. Libraries were prepared by immunoSEQ multiplex PCR; TCRdb keeps only in-frame clonotypes and omits some of them. The V and J calls and clone size were taken over from that table, and D and trimming were inferred from the DNA. This sample carries tens of thousands of clones, 80% to 90% of them seen once, and the ten largest clones take 15% to 19%.

This clonotype was obtained from a man aged 65-85 years with active COVID-19. Sequenced: peripheral blood. V is TRBV2 and J is TRBJ2-7; TRBD2 matches at 11 bases. CDR3 region: CASSLAGGLYEQYF. DNA for the CDR3: TGTGCCAGCAGCCTAGCGGGGGGTCTCTACGAGCAGTACTTC.